These 5 T cell receptor beta chains were all obtained from the same sample, sequenced in a study of blood T cells in healthy people across ages. Combining a sample-barcoded 5' primer with a J-beta primer mix, a second PCR ran for roughly 6 to 12 cycles. A single record per CDR3 protein comes from TCRdb applying MiXCR to the 5' RACE reads. The sample has roughly 700,000 distinct CDR3 sequences, more than 40% seen once. The sample was blood. These receptors all come from a woman aged 55-70 years in good health.

The rearrangement uses TRBV7-2 and TRBJ1-1; TRBD1 agrees at 9 bases. The CDR3 has 14 residues. Per germline, CDR1 SGHTA and CDR2 FQGNSA. Germline trimming cut 3 bases from V and 11 bases from J; bases unmatched to any gene: 10. The CDR3 DNA follows: TGTGCCAGCAGCTTGGGACAGGGCACACTGAAGGCTTTCTTT. It yields the protein CASSLGQGTLKAFF.

This clonotype was counted at least ten times. The chain joins TRBV7-9 to TRBJ2-1; 9 bases align to TRBD2. The J call may be wrong; the DNA end is better matched by TRBJ2-7. CDR3 length: 16 amino acids. Germline V gene data show CDR1 as SEHNR and CDR2 as FQNEAQ (reference sequence). CDR3 coding DNA: TGTGCCAGCAGCTTAGCGCTAGCGGGAACCTACAATGAGCAGTACTTC. Translated: CASSLALAGTYNEQYF.

This clonotype has ten or more counts. The chain recombines TRBV29-1 with TRBJ2-7; TRBD1 might be the D (6 bases). V lost 0 bases and J 2 bases, leaving 14 bases between the germline ends. The CDR3 runs 15 residues. Germline lookup yields CDR1 SQVTM and CDR2 ANQGSEA. The CDR3 sequence is CSVEDSGALPYEQYF. The DNA for the CDR3 is TGCAGCGTTGAAGATTCAGGGGCTCTTCCCTACGAGCAGTACTTC.

V usage is TRBV4-2 and J usage is TRBJ2-1; D remains unclear. V lost 0 bases to trimming and J lost 4 bases, with 13 bases between them. CDR1 is LGHNA, CDR2 YNFKEQ, per germline. The CDR3 totals 16 residues. The CDR3 DNA reads as TGTGCCAGCAGCCAAGATTCGGCCCTGACATACAATGAGCAGTTCTTC. Protein: CASSQDSALTYNEQFF.

CDR3 loop: CASSSRDIGNQPQHF. In DNA, the CDR3 is TGTGCCAGCAGCTCCCGGGACATTGGCAATCAGCCCCAGCATTTT. The genes are TRBV5-6 and TRBJ1-5; perhaps TRBD1 as D (6 bases). The V gene lost 3 bases and the J gene lost 2 bases, with 12 bases spanning the gap. The CDR3 consists of 15 residues. CDR1 is SGHDT and CDR2 is YYEEEE in the germline V gene.